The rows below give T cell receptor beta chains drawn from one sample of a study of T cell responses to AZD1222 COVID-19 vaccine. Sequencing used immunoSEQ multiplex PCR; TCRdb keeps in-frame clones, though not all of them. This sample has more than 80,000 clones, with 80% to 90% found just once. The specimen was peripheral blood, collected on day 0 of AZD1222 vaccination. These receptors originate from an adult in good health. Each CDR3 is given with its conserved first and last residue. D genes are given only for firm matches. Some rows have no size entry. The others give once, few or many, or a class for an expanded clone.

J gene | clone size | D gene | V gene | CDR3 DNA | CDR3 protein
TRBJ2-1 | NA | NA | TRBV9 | TGTGCCAGCAGCGTAGATCAGGGCTCCTACAATGAGCAGTTCTTC | CASSVDQGSYNEQFF
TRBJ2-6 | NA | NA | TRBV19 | TGTGCCAGTAGTATAGAGCTCTCTGGGGCCAACGTCCTGACTTTC | CASSIELSGANVLTF
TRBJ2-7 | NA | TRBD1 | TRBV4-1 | TGCGCCAGCAGCCAAGAAGGGACAGGGATCTACGAGCAGTACTTC | CASSQEGTGIYEQYF
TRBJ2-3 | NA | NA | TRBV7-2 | TGTGCCAGCAGCTTAGAGTTCGTGAGGGCGGGGCAGGGAGGAGATACGCAGTATTTT | CASSLEFVRAGQGGDTQYF
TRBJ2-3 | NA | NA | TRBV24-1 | TGTGCCACCAGTGAATACTCAGGGGCAGATACGCAGTATTTT | CATSEYSGADTQYF
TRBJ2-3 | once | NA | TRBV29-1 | TGCAGCGCCGCAGGGAGCGGGTCAGATACGCAGTATTTT | CSAAGSGSDTQYF
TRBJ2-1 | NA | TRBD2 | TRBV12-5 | TGTGCTAGTGGCCCCCGGGGGACTAGCTCCTACAATGAGCAGTTCTTC | CASGPRGTSSYNEQFF
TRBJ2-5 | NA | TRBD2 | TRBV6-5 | TGTGCCAGCACGACTAGCGGGGGGCAAGAGACCCAGTACTTC | CASTTSGGQETQYF
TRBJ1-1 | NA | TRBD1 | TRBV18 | TGTGCCAGCTCACCACTTCTTTCGGGACAGGGATCGAACACTGAAGCTTTCTTT | CASSPLLSGQGSNTEAFF
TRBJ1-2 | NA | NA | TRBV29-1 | TGCAGCGTTGAAGACGGTGCAACCTATGGCTACACCTTC | CSVEDGATYGYTF
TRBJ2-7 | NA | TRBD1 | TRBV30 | TGTGCCTGGGGACAGGGGGCGACCTACGAGCAGTACTTC | CAWGQGATYEQYF
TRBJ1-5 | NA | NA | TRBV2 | TGTGCCAGCAGTGAATGGGGGGGGAGCAATCAGCCCCAGCATTTT | CASSEWGGSNQPQHF
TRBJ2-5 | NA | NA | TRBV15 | TGTGCCACCAGCAGAGAACGGGTAGAGACCCAGTACTTC | CATSRERVETQYF
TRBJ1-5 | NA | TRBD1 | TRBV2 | TGTGCCAGCAGTTATCAAGGGGGCTGGGGCAATCAGCCCCAGCATTTT | CASSYQGGWGNQPQHF
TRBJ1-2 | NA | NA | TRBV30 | TGTGCCTGGAGTTTGGAGACGGACTCTTATGGCTACACCTTC | CAWSLETDSYGYTF
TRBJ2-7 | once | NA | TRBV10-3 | TGTGCCATCAGAGGAATATACGAGCAGTACTTC | CAIRGIYEQYF
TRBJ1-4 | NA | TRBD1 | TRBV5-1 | TGCGCCAGCAGCACGCAGGGGGCGGGGGAAAAACTGTTTTTT | CASSTQGAGEKLFF
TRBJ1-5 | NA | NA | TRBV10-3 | TGTGCCATCAGTCGAGGGTGGGATCAGCCCCAGCATTTT | CAISRGWDQPQHF
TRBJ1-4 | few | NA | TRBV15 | TGTGCCACCAGCAAAAGAGGCCAGGGAGGCGTTCTCGGTGAAAAACTGTTTTTT | CATSKRGQGGVLGEKLFF
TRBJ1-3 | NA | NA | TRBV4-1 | TGCGCCAGCAGCCACCCATCCCTGAACACCATATATTTT | CASSHPSLNTIYF
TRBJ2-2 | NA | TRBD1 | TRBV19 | TGTGCCAGTAGCTCAACAGGGGCCGTGATCGGGGAGCTGTTTTTT | CASSSTGAVIGELFF
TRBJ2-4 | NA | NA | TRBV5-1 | TGCGCCAGCACCCCCCACGGGGCAGGCGAAAACATTCAGTACTTC | CASTPHGAGENIQYF
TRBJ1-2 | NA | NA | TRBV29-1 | TGCAGCGTGAACGCCGGACGGATAAACTATGGCTACACCTTC | CSVNAGRINYGYTF
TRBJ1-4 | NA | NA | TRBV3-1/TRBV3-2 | TGTGCCAGCAGCCAAGATCCACAACAGAGGATTAATGAAAAACTGTTTTTT | CASSQDPQQRINEKLFF
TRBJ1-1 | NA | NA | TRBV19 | TGTGCCAGTAGTATACCGGCCCCGAACACTGAAGCTTTCTTT | CASSIPAPNTEAFF
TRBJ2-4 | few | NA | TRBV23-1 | TGCGCCAGCAGTCAGATAGGGGGAGATTTTGTTCAGTACTTC | CASSQIGGDFVQYF
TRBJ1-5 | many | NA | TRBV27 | TGTGCCAGCAGTTTAACCAGGGATGGCAATCAGCCCCAGCATTTT | CASSLTRDGNQPQHF
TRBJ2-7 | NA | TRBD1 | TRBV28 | TGTGCCAGCAGTTTGGTCAGAGCGACAGGGGCCCACGAGCAGTACTTC | CASSLVRATGAHEQYF
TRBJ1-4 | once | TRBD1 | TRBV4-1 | TGCGCCAGCAGCCCTACGGGGGACAGGGGGAGATTTGAAAAACTGTTTTTT | CASSPTGDRGRFEKLFF
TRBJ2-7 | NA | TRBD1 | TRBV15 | TGTGCCACCAGCAGATCCGGACAGGTCTACGAGCAGTACTTC | CATSRSGQVYEQYF
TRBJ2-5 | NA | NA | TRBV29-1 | TGCAGCGTTCCCGGGACCCCGGTCGGAGAGACCCAGTACTTC | CSVPGTPVGETQYF
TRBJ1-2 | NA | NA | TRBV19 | TGTGCCAGTAGTGAGGACAGAGCTAACTATGGCTACACCTTC | CASSEDRANYGYTF
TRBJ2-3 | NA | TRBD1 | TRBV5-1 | TGCGCCAGCAGCTCGGGACAGAGCACAGATACGCAGTATTTT | CASSSGQSTDTQYF
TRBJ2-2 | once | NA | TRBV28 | TGTGCCAGCAGTATCGGACAGACCGGGGAGCTGTTTTTT | CASSIGQTGELFF
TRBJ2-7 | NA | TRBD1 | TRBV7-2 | TGTGCCAGCAGCGTCGACAGGGCAGCCTACGAGCAGTACTTC | CASSVDRAAYEQYF
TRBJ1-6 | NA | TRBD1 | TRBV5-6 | TGTGCCAGCAGCTTGGCCGGAGGACAGGGTTCACCCCTCCACTTT | CASSLAGGQGSPLHF
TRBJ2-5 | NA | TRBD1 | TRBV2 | TGTGCCAGCAGTGCGACAGGGATTCAAGAGACCCAGTACTTC | CASSATGIQETQYF
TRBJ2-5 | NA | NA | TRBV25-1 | TGTGCCAGCAGTTTACTCGAGGAAGAGACCCAGTACTTC | CASSLLEEETQYF
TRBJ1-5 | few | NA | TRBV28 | TGTGCCAGCAGTTTATTCGGCCAGATTGATAGCAATCAGCCCCAGCATTTT | CASSLFGQIDSNQPQHF
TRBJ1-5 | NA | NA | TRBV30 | TGTGCCTGGAGTTCCAGCAATAGCAATCAGCCCCAGCATTTT | CAWSSSNSNQPQHF
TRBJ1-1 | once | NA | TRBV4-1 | TGCGCCAGCAGCCGGGCCATGAACACTGAAGCTTTCTTT | CASSRAMNTEAFF